The present entry profiles one TCR beta chain with its context. The sample belongs to a study of shared clonotypes between healthy human individuals. Clones were read by immunoSEQ multiplex PCR, and TCRdb kept only the in-frame ones, dropping some. The top ten hold roughly 13% of the sample, which has roughly 500,000 clones, 81% seen once. Trimming took off 1 base at V and 5 bases at J, with 13 bases between the two ends. The CDR3 has 15 amino acids. Looked up from germline, CDR1 is SNHLY and CDR2 is FYNNEI. The sample was PBMCs. This TCR derives from a middle-aged woman in good health. Some clones in this sample may be carry-over from other donors' samples. The V call is TRBV2, the J call TRBJ2-3; D assignment may be TRBD1 or TRBD2 (5 bases each). In DNA, the CDR3 is TGTGCCAGCAGTGAAGAGGGGACCTCCCAAGATACGCAGTATTTT. The encoded protein is CASSEEGTSQDTQYF.